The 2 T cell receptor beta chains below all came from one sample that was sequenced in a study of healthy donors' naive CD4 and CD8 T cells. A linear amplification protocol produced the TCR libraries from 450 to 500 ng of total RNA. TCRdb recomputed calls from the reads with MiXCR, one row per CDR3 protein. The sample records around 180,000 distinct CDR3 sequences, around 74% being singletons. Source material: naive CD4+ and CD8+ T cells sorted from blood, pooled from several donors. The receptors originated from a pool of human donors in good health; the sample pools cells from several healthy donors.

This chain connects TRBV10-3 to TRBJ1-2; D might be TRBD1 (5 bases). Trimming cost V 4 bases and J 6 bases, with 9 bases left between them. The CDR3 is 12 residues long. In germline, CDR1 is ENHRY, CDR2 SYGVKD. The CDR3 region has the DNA TGTGCCATCAGTGTGGCAGGGAATGGCTACACCTTC. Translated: CAISVAGNGYTF.

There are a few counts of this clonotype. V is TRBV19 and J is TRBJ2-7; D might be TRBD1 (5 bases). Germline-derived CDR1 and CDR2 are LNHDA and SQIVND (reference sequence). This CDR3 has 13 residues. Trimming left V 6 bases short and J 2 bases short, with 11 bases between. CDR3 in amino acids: CASSPGYPYEQYF. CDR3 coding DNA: TGTGCCAGTAGCCCAGGGTACCCCTACGAGCAGTACTTC.